The sequence of this TCR beta chain was determined in a study of blood T cells in healthy people across ages. Study-wide points: Because sorting was not performed, PBMCs prevented conclusive naive versus antigen-experienced comparison.

V gave up 0 bases and J gave up 4 bases; unmatched junction bases: 7. This CDR3 has 17 residues. In germline, CDR1 is LGHNA, CDR2 YNFKEQ. A J-beta primer mix and a sample-barcoded 5' primer were used in a second PCR of roughly 7 to 12 cycles. MiXCR, applied by TCRdb to the 5' RACE reads, yields one record per CDR3 protein. The sample includes under 2,000,000 distinct CDR3 sequences, about 50% seen only once; the top ten take around 2.1%. For this clonotype: Its antigen remains unidentified.

Every donor provided 9.5 to 10 milliliters of peripheral blood. The sequencing input was blood. The chain couples TRBV4-2 to TRBJ2-3, with 10 bases fitting TRBD2. The receptor was derived from a middle-aged woman in good health. This CDR3 reads CASSQDRGSGGSDTQYF. DNA of the CDR3: TGTGCCAGCAGCCAAGATCGGGGTAGCGGGGGGTCAGATACGCAGTATTTT.